Below, 15 T cell receptor beta chains from the same sample are listed, as sequenced in a study of OX40 agonist ivuxolimab in advanced cancers. Profiled with immunoSEQ multiplex PCR; TCRdb holds only in-frame clones, not every one. The data show 85,000 to 120,000 clones, 90% seen once. The material was CD4+ or CD8+ T cells sorted from blood, obtained in a trial of the OX40 agonist ivuxolimab. Every receptor here comes from an adult with an advanced solid tumor such as melanoma, head and neck, liver or kidney cancer.

The chain links TRBV6-5 to TRBJ1-5, with unresolved D. V was pared by 2 bases and J by 3 bases, with 2 bases between. The CDR3 is 12 residues long. Germline V gene data show CDR1 as MNHEY and CDR2 as SVGAGI. This chain's CDR3 is CASSYINQPQHF. The CDR3 coding sequence is TGTGCCAGCAGTTACATCAATCAGCCCCAGCATTTT.

This clone occurred a few times. CDR3 bases: TGTGCCAGCAGTTACATACCTTCTGGAAACACCATATATTTT. This encodes CASSYIPSGNTIYF. V gene TRBV2 combines with J gene TRBJ1-3; D unclear. V was pared by 5 bases and J by 1 base, with 9 bases between. This CDR3 has 14 amino acids. CDR1 SNHLY and CDR2 FYNNEI come from the germline V gene.

The V gene is TRBV30, the J gene TRBJ2-3, with D uncertain. The germline V gene encodes CDR1 GTSNPN and CDR2 SVGIG (reference sequence). V was pared by 5 bases and J by 0 bases, with 12 bases between. The CDR3 extends over 14 amino acids. For the CDR3, the DNA is TGTGCCTGGGATTTCGGACCGAGCACAGATACGCAGTATTTT. Translating it yields CAWDFGPSTDTQYF.

This CDR3 reads CASSLVPGTYGYTF. In DNA form, the CDR3 reads TGTGCCAGCAGTTTGGTTCCGGGCACCTATGGCTACACCTTC. V usage is TRBV28 and J usage is TRBJ1-2, with D unresolved. The CDR3 sequence is 14 residues long. The V gene lost 3 bases and the J gene lost 4 bases, with 12 bases spanning the gap. The V gene's germline CDR1 is MDHEN and CDR2 SYDVKM.

The rearrangement joins TRBV4-3 to TRBJ1-1, with D maybe TRBD1 (5 bases). CDR1 is LGHNA, CDR2 YSLEER, per germline. CDR3 length equals 14 residues. V was pared by 4 bases and J by 6 bases, with 15 bases between. As DNA, the CDR3 is TGCGCCAGCAGCCCCGAGTGGTTGGGGGCTGAAGCTTTCTTT. Protein: CASSPEWLGAEAFF.

The rearrangement links TRBV11-2 to TRBJ2-1; D gene uncertain. V lost 0 bases and J 9 bases, leaving 12 bases between the germline ends. The CDR3 sequence is 14 residues long. Germline V gene lookup returns CDR1 SGHAT and CDR2 FQNNGV. The CDR3 loop reads CASSLETGWGEQFF. The CDR3 bases are TGTGCCAGCAGCTTAGAGACGGGCTGGGGTGAGCAGTTCTTC.

The chain employs TRBV5-1 and TRBJ2-3; TRBD2 matches at 7 bases. The junction had 5 bases not matched to a gene; V was cut back by 2 bases and J by 2 bases. The CDR3 runs 15 residues. Germline values: CDR1 SGHRS, CDR2 YFSETQ. CDR3 coding DNA: TGCGCCAGCAGCTTAGAGCGGGGAAACACAGATACGCAGTATTTT. This encodes CASSLERGNTDTQYF.

The chain uses TRBV7-2 and TRBJ2-7; weak D call: TRBD1 (6 bases). Per the germline V gene, CDR1 is SGHTA and CDR2 is FQGNSA. The CDR3 extends over 14 amino acids. The ends were cut back, 1 base at V and 6 bases at J, with 13 bases in the middle. The CDR3 nucleotides are TGTGCCAGCAGCTTAGGTTCGGACAGAGCCGAGCAGTACTTC. Encoded protein: CASSLGSDRAEQYF. The whole variable domain, remainder taken from reference TRBV7-2 and TRBJ2-7, is GAGVSQSPSNKVTEKGKDVELRCDPISGHTALYWYRQSLGQGLEFLIYFQGNSAPDKSGLPSDRFSAERTGGSVSTLTIQRTQQEDSAVYLCASSLGSDRAEQYFGPGTRLTVT.

This chain joins TRBV7-2 and TRBJ2-3, with TRBD2 matching 11 bases. CDR1 SGHTA and CDR2 FQGNSA come from the germline V gene. J lost 3 bases, V lost 1 base, and 3 bases had no gene match. CDR3 size: 16 residues. CDR3 region: CASSLGTSGGTDTQYF. CDR3 in DNA: TGTGCCAGCAGCTTAGGTACTAGCGGGGGTACAGATACGCAGTATTTT.

The chain recombines TRBV6-5 with TRBJ1-3; D is perhaps TRBD1 (6 bases). Germline V lookup: CDR1 MNHEY, CDR2 SVGAGI. V lost 8 bases and J lost 0, with 14 bases in between. This CDR3 is built from 15 residues. The DNA for the CDR3 is TGTGCCAGCGGCTACAGGGAATACTCTGGAAACACCATATATTTT. This sequence encodes CASGYREYSGNTIYF.

V gene TRBV7-2 combines with J gene TRBJ2-7; D not certain. CDR3 size: 14 residues. V lost 4 bases and J 1 base, leaving 11 bases between the germline ends. The V gene's germline CDR1 is SGHTA and CDR2 FQGNSA. CDR3 DNA: TGTGCCAGCAGCTACGTGACGGCGTCCTACGAGCAGTACTTC. This sequence encodes CASSYVTASYEQYF.

The genes are TRBV10-2 and TRBJ2-1; D is unresolved. The CDR3 contains 11 residues. Deletions cut 8 bases from V and 4 bases from J, with 6 bases between. Germline CDR1 reads WSHSY; CDR2 reads SAAADI. CDR3 loop: CASLQYNEQFF. CDR3 nucleotides: TGCGCCAGCCTACAGTACAATGAGCAGTTCTTC.

The chain has TRBV9 and TRBJ2-3, with no clear D. Looked up from germline, CDR1 is SGDLS and CDR2 is YYNGEE. The CDR3 extends over 13 amino acids. V lost 3 bases, J lost 4 bases, and 9 bases lay in between. CDR3 coding DNA: TGTGCCAGCAGCGCCACCCCCCCAGATACGCAGTATTTT. This gives the protein CASSATPPDTQYF. Variable domain in full (rest from reference TRBV9 and TRBJ2-3): DSGVTQTPKHLITATGQRVTLRCSPRSGDLSVYWYQQSLDQGLQFLIQYYNGEERAKGNILERFSAQQFPDLHSELNLSSLELGDSALYFCASSATPPDTQYFGPGTRLTVL.

This clone was detected only a few times. The chain is built from TRBV19 and TRBJ1-5; D remains unclear. The CDR3 sequence is 12 residues long. The ends were cut back, 5 bases at V and 6 bases at J, with 8 bases in the middle. Per the germline V gene, CDR1 is LNHDA and CDR2 is SQIVND (reference sequence). In DNA form, the CDR3 reads TGTGCCAGTAGTGTAAACTCTCAGCCCCAGCATTTT. Translating gives CASSVNSQPQHF. The full variable domain, rest sourced from reference TRBV19 and TRBJ1-5, is DGGITQSPKYLFRKEGQNVTLSCEQNLNHDAMYWYRQDPGQGLRLIYYSQIVNDFQKGDIAEGYSVSREKKESFPLTVTSAQKNPTAFYLCASSVNSQPQHFGDGTRLSIL.

CDR3 coding DNA: TGTGCCAGCAGCTTGGGCCTCCCAAACATTCAGTACTTC. This translates into CASSLGLPNIQYF. The chain carries TRBV7-2 and TRBJ2-4; the D is unclear. This CDR3 is built from 13 residues. Germline V gives CDR1 SGHTA, CDR2 FQGNSA. Trimming shortened V by 3 bases and J by 6 bases, and 9 bases separated the two germline ends.